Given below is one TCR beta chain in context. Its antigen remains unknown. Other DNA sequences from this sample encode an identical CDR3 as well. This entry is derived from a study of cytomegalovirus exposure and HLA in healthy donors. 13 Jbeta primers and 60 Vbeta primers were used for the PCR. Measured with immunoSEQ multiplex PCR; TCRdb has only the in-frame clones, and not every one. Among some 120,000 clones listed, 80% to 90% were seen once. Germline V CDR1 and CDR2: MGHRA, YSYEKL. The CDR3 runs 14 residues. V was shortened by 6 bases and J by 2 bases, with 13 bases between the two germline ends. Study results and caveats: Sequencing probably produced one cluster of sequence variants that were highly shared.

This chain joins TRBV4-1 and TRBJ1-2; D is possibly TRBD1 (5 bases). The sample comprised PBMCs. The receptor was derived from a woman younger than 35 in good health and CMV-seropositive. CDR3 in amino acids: CASSLIGANYGYTF. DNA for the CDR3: TGCGCCAGCAGTCTCATAGGGGCCAACTATGGCTACACCTTC.